This is a list of T cell receptor beta chains from one sample in a study of Ad26.COV2.S vaccination and SARS-CoV-2 variants. The method was immunoSEQ multiplex PCR; TCRdb's version includes in-frame clones alone and lacks a portion of them. The sample has 400,000 to 450,000 clones; 90% are singletons. The starting material was peripheral blood, obtained in a trial of Ad26.COV2.S vaccine versus placebo. Receptors originate from a person between 18 and 60 years old who received the Ad26.COV2.S COVID-19 vaccine or a placebo. Each CDR3 is given with its conserved first and last residue. The order of the fields is CDR3 DNA, CDR3 protein, V gene, J gene, clone size, D gene. D genes are given only for firm matches. Where a row states a size, it is once, few, many or the class of an expanded clone; other rows omit it.

CDR3nt: TGTGCCAGCAGTTTTAGCGGGAGGGCCCATGAGCAGTTCTTC; CDR3aa: CASSFSGRAHEQFF; v_gene: TRBV27; j_gene: TRBJ2-1; abundance: NA; d_gene: TRBD2
CDR3nt: TGTGCCAGCAGCCTTGTGGCAGGACGGTTTTATGGGGACCAAGAGACCCAGTACTTC; CDR3aa: CASSLVAGRFYGDQETQYF; v_gene: TRBV7-2; j_gene: TRBJ2-5; abundance: NA; d_gene: NA
CDR3nt: TGCGCCAGCAGCTCGACGGTGAACACTGAAGCTTTCTTT; CDR3aa: CASSSTVNTEAFF; v_gene: TRBV5-1; j_gene: TRBJ1-1; abundance: NA; d_gene: NA
CDR3nt: TGTGCCAGCACAAGGACGGGCTCCTACGAGCAGTACTTC; CDR3aa: CASTRTGSYEQYF; v_gene: TRBV28; j_gene: TRBJ2-7; abundance: NA; d_gene: NA
CDR3nt: TGTGCCAGCAGCTTCTTACCGGGACAGCCCACTAACTATGGCTACACCTTC; CDR3aa: CASSFLPGQPTNYGYTF; v_gene: TRBV5-5; j_gene: TRBJ1-2; abundance: NA; d_gene: TRBD1
CDR3nt: TGTGCCAGCAGCTCAACAGGGGACGAGCAGTACTTC; CDR3aa: CASSSTGDEQYF; v_gene: TRBV9; j_gene: TRBJ2-7; abundance: NA; d_gene: TRBD1
CDR3nt: TGTGCCAGCAGTGTTAGGGGAGAGACCACAGATACGCAGTATTTT; CDR3aa: CASSVRGETTDTQYF; v_gene: TRBV25-1; j_gene: TRBJ2-3; abundance: NA; d_gene: NA
CDR3nt: TGCGCCAGCAGCCAGACCCGGGCCCAGGCCCACGAGCAGTACTTC; CDR3aa: CASSQTRAQAHEQYF; v_gene: TRBV5-1; j_gene: TRBJ2-7; abundance: once; d_gene: NA
CDR3nt: TGTGCCAGCTCACCTGGACAGGGGGCAAGAAACACCATATATTTT; CDR3aa: CASSPGQGARNTIYF; v_gene: TRBV18; j_gene: TRBJ1-3; abundance: once; d_gene: TRBD1
CDR3nt: TGTGCCAGCAGTTCTCATAGCGGGAGGACCGGACTCGAATCATACGAGCAGTACTTC; CDR3aa: CASSSHSGRTGLESYEQYF; v_gene: TRBV28; j_gene: TRBJ2-7; abundance: NA; d_gene: TRBD2
CDR3nt: TGTGCCAGCAGCCTTGGGGCGCCCCAAGAGACCCAGTACTTC; CDR3aa: CASSLGAPQETQYF; v_gene: TRBV13; j_gene: TRBJ2-5; abundance: NA; d_gene: NA
CDR3nt: TGTGCCAGCAGCTTGGAGGACAGGGGGAACACTGAAGCTTTCTTT; CDR3aa: CASSLEDRGNTEAFF; v_gene: TRBV5-8; j_gene: TRBJ1-1; abundance: NA; d_gene: TRBD1
CDR3nt: TGTGCCAGCAGCCAATCGTCGAGCTACACCTTC; CDR3aa: CASSQSSSYTF; v_gene: TRBV3-1/TRBV3-2; j_gene: TRBJ1-2; abundance: NA; d_gene: NA
CDR3nt: TGTGCCAGCTCCCCTTTGGGACTACGAACAGATACGCAGTATTTT; CDR3aa: CASSPLGLRTDTQYF; v_gene: TRBV18; j_gene: TRBJ2-3; abundance: NA; d_gene: TRBD2
CDR3nt: TGCAGCGTTGAGGGTATTTCGCGGAATGACTACGAGCAGTACTTC; CDR3aa: CSVEGISRNDYEQYF; v_gene: TRBV29-1; j_gene: TRBJ2-7; abundance: NA; d_gene: NA
CDR3nt: TGTGCCATCAGAACAGGGGGCGGCCCAATGAAAGCTTTCTTT; CDR3aa: CAIRTGGGPMKAFF; v_gene: TRBV10-3; j_gene: TRBJ1-1; abundance: NA; d_gene: TRBD1
CDR3nt: TGTGCCAGCAGCTACCGTCCCGGGACTAGCGGAACAGGTAGAAATGAGCAGTTCTTC; CDR3aa: CASSYRPGTSGTGRNEQFF; v_gene: TRBV7-8; j_gene: TRBJ2-1; abundance: NA; d_gene: TRBD2